This T cell receptor beta chain was sequenced for a study of T-cell reconstitution after alpha-beta-depleted transplantation in children. Notes on the study in general: It was reported that alpha-beta T cells came from several hundred expanded graft clones (about two months after transplant). Surviving recipient cells, namely T cells and thymic progenitors, were the source of high day-60 TCRbeta diversity in some patients. Once a year had passed after transplant, T-cell counts and diversity came mostly from newly produced T cells.

This clonotype was seen only a few times. Its antigen is not identified. The TCRbeta library was prepared with unique molecular identifiers. One entry per CDR3 protein results from TCRdb running MiXCR on the PCR reads. The repertoire includes hundreds of thousands of distinct CDR3 sequences, 15% to 20% of them detected once, and roughly 40% sits in the top ten. This CDR3 has 12 residues. The V end lost 2 bases, the J end lost 8 bases, and 9 bases lay between the germline ends. This TCR derives from a male patient aged 2-15 years who had a stem cell transplant for acute lymphoblastic leukemia, so the T cells may come from the graft donor. The material sequenced was PBMCs, mostly from graft donor cells, taken 360 days after TCRalphabeta/CD19-depleted stem cell transplant. The chain has TRBV12-3 or TRBV12-4 and TRBJ1-2; D is ambiguous. CDR3 in DNA: TGTGCCAGCAGTTTAATCGGGGTCGGCTACACCTTC. This encodes CASSLIGVGYTF.